Below, 14 T cell receptor beta chains from the same sample are listed, as sequenced in a study of CD8+ T cells in alopecia areata. RNA, once extracted, was reverse transcribed into cDNA for use as the sequencing template. The repertoire was sequenced with immunoSEQ multiplex PCR; TCRdb's copy has only in-frame clones and lacks some. The profile covers more than 100,000 clones, with 86% appearing a single time and 11% taken by the ten largest. Specified treatment: oral pan-JAK inhibitor, 5-10 mg twice daily. Specimen: CD8+ T cells sorted from blood, collected at roughly week 30, from a patient treated with tofacitinib. The receptors derive from a human donor with alopecia areata.

The CDR3 sequence is CSVEVGDNQETQYF. CDR3 DNA sequence: TGCAGCGTTGAGGTTGGAGACAACCAAGAGACCCAGTACTTC. V is TRBV29-1 and J is TRBJ2-5; no definite D call. From germline, CDR1 is SQVTM and CDR2 ANQGSEA. V gave up 3 bases and J gave up 0 bases, with 11 bases separating them. This CDR3 has 14 residues.

As DNA, the CDR3 is TGTGCCAGCAGCGCCCCGAAACCGGGACGGCCTAATGAAAAACTGTTTTTT. Encoded protein: CASSAPKPGRPNEKLFF. J is TRBJ1-4 and V is TRBV9; possible D gene TRBD1, 5 bases. CDR3 size: 17 residues. V was cut by 3 bases and J by 3 bases, with 18 bases left in between. The germline V gene encodes CDR1 SGDLS and CDR2 YYNGEE.

J is TRBJ2-2 and V is TRBV25-1; D not resolved. Germline assignment: CDR1 MGHDK and CDR2 SYGVNS. V lost 5 bases and J 4 bases, leaving 11 bases between the germline ends. The CDR3 runs 14 residues. The CDR3, as DNA: TGTGCCAGCAGTATGGCCTTTCCCACCGGGGAGCTGTTTTTT. It encodes CASSMAFPTGELFF.

The genes are TRBV2 and TRBJ2-7; 10 bases map to TRBD1. The CDR3 is made up of 15 amino acids. V shed 7 bases, J shed 7 bases, and the junction held 13 bases outside the gene matches. Germline lookup yields CDR1 SNHLY and CDR2 FYNNEI. The CDR3 coding sequence is TGTGCCAGCAACCCCCGGGACAGGGGCGTCGGGGAGCAGTACTTC. Protein sequence: CASNPRDRGVGEQYF.

The CDR3 DNA follows: TGTGCCAGCAGCTTAGAGGCGGGGGGTGAAGCTTTCTTT. Translation gives CASSLEAGGEAFF. The gene calls are TRBV7-9 and TRBJ1-1; tentative D call: TRBD1 (5 bases). CDR1 is SEHNR and CDR2 is FQNEAQ in the germline V gene (reference sequence). CDR3 length: 13 amino acids. V lost 1 base to trimming and J lost 7 bases, with 10 bases between them.

This chain connects TRBV7-9 to TRBJ2-3; TRBD2 is a possible D gene (6 bases). This CDR3 spans 17 amino acids. CDR1 SEHNR and CDR2 FQNEAQ come from the germline V gene (reference sequence). Trimming stripped 1 base from V and 0 bases from J, with 14 bases between. The CDR3 spells CASSLDRSGYSTDTQYF. The CDR3 DNA reads TGTGCCAGCAGCTTAGATAGAAGCGGGTACAGCACAGATACGCAGTATTTT. The variable domain in full, completed from reference TRBV7-9 and TRBJ2-3, reads DTGVSQNPRHKITKRGQNVTFRCDPISEHNRLYWYRQTLGQGPEFLTYFQNEAQLEKSRLLSDRFSAERPKGSFSTLEIQRTEQGDSAMYLCASSLDRSGYSTDTQYFGPGTRLTVL.

V usage is TRBV7-6 and J usage is TRBJ2-3; tentatively, D is TRBD2 (5 bases). CDR1 is SGHVS, CDR2 FNYEAQ, per germline. V was shortened by 8 bases and J by 2 bases, with 17 bases between the two germline ends. This CDR3 region has 15 residues. Here the CDR3 reads CASRRADSFTDTQYF. Here the CDR3 DNA reads TGTGCCAGCCGCCGTGCGGACTCATTCACAGATACGCAGTATTTT. The whole variable domain, filled in from reference TRBV7-6 and TRBJ2-3, reads GAGVSQSPRYKVTKRGQDVALRCDPISGHVSLYWYRQALGQGPEFLTYFNYEAQQDKSGLPNDRFSAERPEGSISTLTIQRTEQRDSAMYRCASRRADSFTDTQYFGPGTRLTVL.

The chain joins TRBV10-1 to TRBJ2-7, with TRBD2 matching over 10 bases. The V gene's germline CDR1 is WNHNN and CDR2 SYGVQD (reference sequence). The CDR3 extends over 14 amino acids. J was trimmed by 1 base and V by 3 bases; bases with no gene match: 0. The CDR3 here is CASSELAGSYEQYF. As DNA, the CDR3 is TGCGCCAGCAGTGAACTAGCGGGATCCTACGAGCAGTACTTC.

This chain links TRBV10-2 with TRBJ2-2, with unresolved D. Per the germline V gene, CDR1 is WSHSY and CDR2 is SAAADI. V lost 4 bases to trimming and J lost 0 bases, with 6 bases between them. The CDR3 has 14 amino acids. The CDR3 DNA sequence: TGCGCCAGCAGTGTCGCCGCGAACACCGGGGAGCTGTTTTTT. This encodes CASSVAANTGELFF.

The rearrangement joins TRBV7-9 to TRBJ2-2; D call uncertain. This CDR3 region has 15 residues. Germline CDR1 is SEHNR and CDR2 is FQNEAQ (reference sequence). Trimming stripped 2 bases from V and 1 base from J, with 8 bases between. CDR3 bases: TGTGCCAGCAGCTTACCTACCCTGAACACCGGGGAGCTGTTTTTT. This translates into CASSLPTLNTGELFF.

V is TRBV19 and J is TRBJ1-2; D is undetermined. V lost 6 bases to trimming and J lost 7 bases, with 9 bases between them. The CDR3 covers 11 residues. The germline V gene has CDR1 LNHDA and CDR2 SQIVND (reference sequence). CDR3 nucleotides: TGTGCCAGTAGCGAATCCGTTGGCTACACCTTC. It codes for CASSESVGYTF.

The genes are TRBV7-9 and TRBJ2-7; TRBD2 matches at 9 bases. The CDR3 covers 14 residues. With V trimmed by 5 bases and J by 4 bases, 6 bases remained unmatched. Germline V gene lookup returns CDR1 SEHNR and CDR2 FQNEAQ (reference sequence). The CDR3 DNA reads TGTGCCAGCAGCCCCGAGACTAGCGGATACGAGCAGTACTTC. It codes for CASSPETSGYEQYF.

The chain uses TRBV25-1 and TRBJ2-1; TRBD2 is a possible D gene (6 bases). Germline V gene sequence: CDR1 MGHDK, CDR2 SYGVNS. The germline V and J ends were trimmed by 3 bases and 9 bases, with 12 bases remaining between them. This CDR3 spans 13 amino acids. The DNA for the CDR3 is TGTGCCAGCAGTGAGACTAGTTTTATTGAGCAGTTCTTC. This codes for CASSETSFIEQFF.

J is TRBJ1-1 and V is TRBV6-1; D is unresolved. V shed 1 base and J shed 4 bases, with 13 bases lying between them. This CDR3 has 15 amino acids. Germline V gene sequence: CDR1 MNHNS, CDR2 SASEGT. CDR3 nucleotide sequence: TGTGCCAGCAGTGAAGTGTGGGTCGTCGGCACTGAAGCTTTCTTT. Amino acids: CASSEVWVVGTEAFF.